This T cell receptor beta chain was observed in a study of cytomegalovirus exposure and HLA in healthy donors. PCR involved 60 Vbeta and 13 Jbeta primers. Profiling relied on immunoSEQ multiplex PCR, and the TCRdb table lists in-frame clones only, not all of them. In the table there are 160,000 or so clones, 72% of which are singletons. Looked up from germline, CDR1 is MRHNA and CDR2 is SNTAGT. V lost 6 bases and J lost 4, with 13 bases in between. The CDR3 contains 15 residues. This clonotype was obtained from a human donor in good health. The sequencing sample was made of PBMCs. The V call is TRBV6-4, the J call TRBJ1-6, with D unclear. CDR3 coding DNA: TGTGCCAGCAGAACTTCAGGTCATTATAATTCACCCCTCCACTTT. This codes for CASRTSGHYNSPLHF.